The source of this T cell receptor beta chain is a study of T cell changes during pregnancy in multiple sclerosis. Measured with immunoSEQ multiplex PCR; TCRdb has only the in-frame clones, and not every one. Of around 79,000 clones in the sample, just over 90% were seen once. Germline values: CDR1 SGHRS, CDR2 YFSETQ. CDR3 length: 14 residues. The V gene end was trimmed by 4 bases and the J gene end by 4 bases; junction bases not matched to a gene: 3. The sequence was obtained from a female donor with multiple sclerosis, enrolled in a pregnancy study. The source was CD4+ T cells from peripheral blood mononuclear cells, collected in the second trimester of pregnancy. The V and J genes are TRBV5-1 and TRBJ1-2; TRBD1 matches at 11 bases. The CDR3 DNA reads TGCGCCAGCAGCGGGGGGACAGGGGGCTATGGCTACACCTTC. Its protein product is CASSGGTGGYGYTF.